One and the same sample provided the 16 T cell receptor beta chains below, sequenced in a study of blood T cell repertoires in COVID-19. Using immunoSEQ multiplex PCR, the repertoire was profiled, and TCRdb retains in-frame clones only, with some absent. The sample has tens of thousands of clones; roughly 85% are singletons. Sequenced sample: peripheral blood. These receptors came from a human donor in a cohort sampled during active COVID-19.

V usage is TRBV11-2 and J usage is TRBJ2-3; TRBD2 matches 9 bases. The CDR3 runs to 14 residues. Germline-derived CDR1 and CDR2 are SGHAT and FQNNGV. V was pared by 3 bases and J by 6 bases, with 4 bases of the junction left unmatched. CDR3 region: CASSFSGSIDTQYF. The CDR3 coding sequence is TGTGCCAGCAGCTTTAGCGGGAGTATTGATACGCAGTATTTT.

This chain joins TRBV5-1 and TRBJ2-7; a weak D match, TRBD1 (6 bases). Trimming shortened V by 0 bases and J by 6 bases, and 10 bases separated the two germline ends. Germline V lookup: CDR1 SGHRS, CDR2 YFSETQ. The CDR3 is 13 residues long. The CDR3 DNA sequence: TGCGCCAGCAGCTTGGACAGGGTGGGCGAGCAGTACTTC. This gives the protein CASSLDRVGEQYF.

The chain carries TRBV5-6 and TRBJ1-6; 8 nucleotides align to TRBD1. The CDR3 runs to 15 residues. The germline V gene has CDR1 SGHDT and CDR2 YYEEEE. The trim removed 4 bases at V and 8 bases at J, leaving 8 bases unmatched. The CDR3 spells CASSPEHRGDSPLHF. CDR3 DNA sequence: TGTGCCAGCAGCCCCGAGCACAGGGGGGATTCACCCCTCCACTTT.

This clone was recorded only once. V is TRBV6-5 and J is TRBJ1-2; possible D gene TRBD1, 5 bases. Germline CDR1 is MNHEY and CDR2 is SVGAGI. V lost 4 bases to trimming and J lost 4 bases, with 13 bases between them. The CDR3 is made up of 14 amino acids. CDR3 nucleotides: TGTGCCAGCAGTTTACGGCAGGGTGGCTATGGCTACACCTTC. The encoded protein is CASSLRQGGYGYTF.

V gene TRBV5-5 combines with J gene TRBJ2-1, with 8 bases aligning to TRBD2. The germline gives CDR1 SGHKS, CDR2 YYEKEE (reference sequence). The CDR3 is made up of 16 amino acids. The trim removed 2 bases at V and 3 bases at J, leaving 7 bases unmatched. The CDR3 region is CASSLGGGTVYNEQFF. The CDR3 DNA is TGTGCCAGCAGCTTAGGCGGGGGGACCGTCTACAATGAGCAGTTCTTC.

The J gene is TRBJ2-6, the V gene TRBV27; D call uncertain. V lost 5 bases and J 1 base, leaving 21 bases between the germline ends. Germline V CDR1 and CDR2: MNHEY, SMNVEV (reference sequence). The CDR3 sequence is 19 residues long. DNA for the CDR3: TGTGCCAGCAGTCGGAAGCCCGGGTCCCACTCGTCTGGGGCCAACGTCCTGACTTTC. Its translation: CASSRKPGSHSSGANVLTF.

The chain links TRBV7-6 to TRBJ2-3, with 9 bases matching TRBD1. CDR3 length equals 15 residues. Germline lookup yields CDR1 SGHVS and CDR2 FNYEAQ. The junction had 6 bases not matched to a gene; V was cut back by 2 bases and J by 6 bases. The CDR3 coding sequence is TGTGCCAGCAGCTTAAGGACAGGGGTAACGGATACGCAGTATTTT. Residues: CASSLRTGVTDTQYF. Variable domain in full (rest from reference TRBV7-6 and TRBJ2-3): GAGVSQSPRYKVTKRGQDVALRCDPISGHVSLYWYRQALGQGPEFLTYFNYEAQQDKSGLPNDRFSAERPEGSISTLTIQRTEQRDSAMYRCASSLRTGVTDTQYFGPGTRLTVL.

This clone was observed a few times. The rearrangement uses TRBV27 and TRBJ2-3; D not resolved. Deletions cut 5 bases from V and 4 bases from J, with 13 bases between. CDR1 MNHEY and CDR2 SMNVEV come from the germline V gene (reference sequence). This CDR3 is 14 amino acids long. In DNA form, the CDR3 reads TGTGCCAGCAGTCACATCATAGCCCCAGATACGCAGTATTTT. Its protein product is CASSHIIAPDTQYF.

The J gene is TRBJ2-1, the V gene TRBV5-1, with 8 bases fitting TRBD2. Germline values: CDR1 SGHRS, CDR2 YFSETQ. Unmatched junction bases numbered 5, after V lost 4 bases and J lost 2 bases. The CDR3 is made up of 15 amino acids. CDR3 amino acids: CASSRGAGAYNEQFF. The CDR3 coding sequence is TGCGCCAGCAGCCGCGGAGCGGGAGCCTACAATGAGCAGTTCTTC. The full variable domain, with the rest looked up from reference TRBV5-1 and TRBJ2-1, is KAGVTQTPRYLIKTRGQQVTLSCSPISGHRSVSWYQQTPGQGLQFLFEYFSETQRNKGNFPGRFSGRQFSNSRSEMNVSTLELGDSALYLCASSRGAGAYNEQFFGPGTRLTVL.

V is TRBV19 and J is TRBJ2-7; TRBD2 aligns across 14 bases. Trimming at V came to 5 bases and at J to 3 bases, leaving 12 bases not matched to a gene. The CDR3 has 18 residues. CDR1 is LNHDA, CDR2 SQIVND, per germline (reference sequence). The CDR3 is CASSGRGGLAGALYEQYF. CDR3 in DNA: TGTGCCAGTAGTGGTAGGGGGGGACTAGCGGGAGCCCTCTACGAGCAGTACTTC.

This clone was recorded once. The chain couples TRBV5-1 to TRBJ2-1; weak D call: TRBD2 (5 bases). The CDR3 extends over 17 amino acids. V gave up 2 bases and J gave up 0 bases, with 15 bases separating them. Germline V lookup: CDR1 SGHRS, CDR2 YFSETQ. For the CDR3, the DNA is TGCGCCAGCAGCTTAACAAGCGGCACCGGCTCCTACAATGAGCAGTTCTTC. It specifies CASSLTSGTGSYNEQFF.

The CDR3 sequence: CASTPDRQNLNTEAFF. CDR3 bases: TGTGCCAGTACCCCGGACAGACAAAACTTGAACACTGAAGCTTTCTTT. The chain joins TRBV19 to TRBJ1-1; possibly TRBD1 for D (6 bases). The length of the CDR3 is 16 residues. The germline V gene has CDR1 LNHDA and CDR2 SQIVND (reference sequence). Between the trimmed V and J ends, which lost 7 bases and 0 bases, there was a span of 18 bases.

The rearrangement links TRBV12-3 or TRBV12-4 to TRBJ1-1; no reliable D call. The length of the CDR3 is 12 residues. The V end lost 4 bases, the J end lost 3 bases, and 6 bases lay between the germline ends. The CDR3 DNA follows: TGTGCCAGCAGTTGGTCAGACACTGAAGCTTTCTTT. Its translation: CASSWSDTEAFF.

The chain employs TRBV5-5 and TRBJ2-6, with TRBD1 identical over 9 bases. The V gene's germline CDR1 is SGHKS and CDR2 YYEKEE (reference sequence). Losses at the gene ends were 4 bases for V and 1 base for J; bases not matched to a gene: 6. The CDR3 runs to 17 residues. CDR3 in amino acids: CASSRPGTGSGANVLTF. CDR3 in DNA: TGTGCCAGCAGCCGTCCCGGGACAGGGTCTGGGGCCAACGTCCTGACTTTC.

The V call is TRBV30, the J call TRBJ1-2; D call uncertain. This CDR3 is 13 amino acids long. CDR1 and CDR2 (germline): GTSNPN, SVGIG (reference sequence). The V end was cut by 5 bases, the J end by 4 bases, with 14 bases between. The CDR3 reads CAWCLRESYGYTF. For the CDR3, the DNA is TGTGCCTGGTGTTTGAGGGAATCCTATGGCTACACCTTC.

The chain employs TRBV4-2 and TRBJ2-5; perhaps TRBD2 as D (7 bases). The CDR3 runs to 16 residues. Looked up from germline, CDR1 is LGHNA and CDR2 is YNFKEQ. V was clipped by 3 bases and J by 2 bases, with 16 bases between them. The CDR3 bases are TGTGCCAGCAGCCAGTGGGGGGCGGGGGATCAAGAGACCCAGTACTTC. Translating gives CASSQWGAGDQETQYF.